These 21 T cell receptor beta chains were sequenced from one sample in a study of cytomegalovirus exposure and HLA in healthy donors. PCR involved 60 Vbeta and 13 Jbeta primers. Sequencing used immunoSEQ multiplex PCR; TCRdb keeps in-frame clones, though not all of them. The sample records around 210,000 clones, more than 65% being singletons. Sequences were obtained from PBMCs. The receptors stem from a man between 45 and 60 years old in good health and CMV-seronegative.

The genes are TRBV19 and TRBJ2-7; maybe TRBD1 (5 bases). CDR1 and CDR2 from the germline V gene are LNHDA and SQIVND (reference sequence). The CDR3 is 15 amino acids. The V end lost 3 bases, the J end lost 2 bases, and 14 bases lay between the germline ends. The CDR3 region has the DNA TGTGCCAGTAGTATTTCAGGGAATGGTCCCTACGAGCAGTACTTC. Translated: CASSISGNGPYEQYF.

V and J are TRBV4-1 and TRBJ1-2; 8 bases align to TRBD1. Per the germline V gene, CDR1 is MGHRA and CDR2 is YSYEKL. V lost 4 bases to trimming and J lost 6 bases; unmatched junction nucleotides: 13. This CDR3 has 16 amino acids. CDR3 nucleotides: TGCGCCAGCAGCCTCCAAACGGCCAGGGGGCTAGATGGCTACACCTTC. This gives the protein CASSLQTARGLDGYTF.

This chain connects TRBV6-5 to TRBJ1-1; 12 nucleotides match TRBD1. The CDR3 has 15 amino acids. Germline CDR1 reads MNHEY; CDR2 reads SVGAGI. Trimming at V came to 2 bases and at J to 8 bases, leaving 6 bases not matched to a gene. The CDR3 spells CASSYHGTGGKEAFF. The DNA for the CDR3 is TGTGCCAGCAGTTACCACGGGACAGGGGGCAAGGAAGCTTTCTTT.

The gene calls are TRBV6-5 and TRBJ1-1; 8 bases are a match to TRBD1. Germline CDR1 MNHEY, CDR2 SVGAGI. The CDR3 has 16 amino acids. With 4 bases clipped from V and 1 base from J, the junction kept 8 bases outside the gene matches. The CDR3 DNA sequence: TGTGCCAGCAGTTTAAAACAGGGGGGTGGGAACACTGAAGCTTTCTTT. Encoded protein: CASSLKQGGGNTEAFF.

The chain recombines TRBV10-1 with TRBJ1-1; 7 bases map to TRBD1. With V trimmed by 7 bases and J by 5 bases, 7 bases remained unmatched. This CDR3 is 13 amino acids long. CDR1 and CDR2 (germline): WNHNN, SYGVQD (reference sequence). The CDR3 DNA reads TGCGCCAGCACTGACAGGGCGGGAACTGAAGCTTTCTTT. This translates into CASTDRAGTEAFF.

The chain joins TRBV7-2 to TRBJ2-5; 10 bases fit TRBD1. The closer fit of TRBJ2-7 to the DNA end suggests the J call may be wrong. Germline values: CDR1 SGHTA, CDR2 FQGNSA. The CDR3 is 15 amino acids. CDR3 sequence: CASSFRQGATYEQYF. The CDR3 DNA reads as TGTGCCAGCAGCTTTAGACAGGGGGCCACCTACGAGCAGTACTTC.

The chain is built from TRBV4-2 and TRBJ2-3; 12 bases map to TRBD2. The CDR3 is made up of 15 amino acids. Germline lookup yields CDR1 LGHNA and CDR2 YNFKEQ. V shed 5 bases, J shed 6 bases, and the junction held 6 bases outside the gene matches. As DNA, the CDR3 is TGTGCCAGCAGCGAACTAGCGGGAGGCGGCGATACGCAGTATTTT. Translation: CASSELAGGGDTQYF.

This clone was observed a few times. V and J are TRBV27 and TRBJ1-2; 7 bases match TRBD1. The ends lost 4 bases at V and 1 base at J; junction bases unmatched: 15. The germline gives CDR1 MNHEY, CDR2 SMNVEV (reference sequence). The CDR3 runs to 18 residues. The CDR3 bases are TGTGCCAGCAGTTCTCGCCGGGACAGTCAGGATGTTAACTATGGCTACACCTTC. This sequence encodes CASSSRRDSQDVNYGYTF.

The genes are TRBV30 and TRBJ2-2, with a tentative D call TRBD1 (6 bases). CDR1 GTSNPN and CDR2 SVGIG come from the germline V gene (reference sequence). Deletions cut 0 bases from V and 3 bases from J, with 11 bases between. The CDR3 extends over 15 amino acids. The CDR3 DNA reads as TGTGCCTGGAGTGTGGGCAGGGGTTACACCGGGGAGCTGTTTTTT. It encodes CAWSVGRGYTGELFF. The full variable domain, with the rest looked up from reference TRBV30 and TRBJ2-2, is SQTIHQWPATLVQPVGSPLSLECTVEGTSNPNLYWYRQAAGRGLQLLFYSVGIGQISSEVPQNLSASRPQDRQFILSSKKLLLSDSGFYLCAWSVGRGYTGELFFGEGSRLTVL.

This chain links TRBV6-4 with TRBJ2-2, with 10 bases identical to TRBD1. Trimming removed 6 bases from V and 6 bases from J; junction bases left unmatched: 10. The germline CDR1 and CDR2 sequences are MRHNA and SNTAGT. The length of the CDR3 is 16 residues. The CDR3 here is CASRTGTGEVAGELFF. CDR3 bases: TGTGCCAGCAGGACCGGGACAGGGGAGGTGGCCGGGGAGCTGTTTTTT.

The chain uses TRBV27 and TRBJ2-7, with 9 bases fitting TRBD1. Looked up from germline, CDR1 is MNHEY and CDR2 is SMNVEV (reference sequence). Trimming took 4 bases from V and 6 from J; bases not matched to a gene: 10. The CDR3 contains 15 residues. DNA of the CDR3: TGTGCCAGCAGTTCTCACAGGGGGCCGGGTGGCGAGCAGTACTTC. It encodes CASSSHRGPGGEQYF.

J is TRBJ2-1 and V is TRBV9; D is ambiguous. Deletions cut 0 bases from V and 4 bases from J, with 5 bases between. Germline CDR1 SGDLS, CDR2 YYNGEE. This CDR3 has 13 residues. The CDR3, as DNA: TGTGCCAGCAGCGTAGGTCAATACAATGAGCAGTTCTTC. This encodes CASSVGQYNEQFF.

In its sample, this clone was seen once. This rearrangement joins TRBV2 to TRBJ2-4; a weak D match, TRBD2 (6 bases). Germline-derived CDR1 and CDR2 are SNHLY and FYNNEI. The CDR3 runs 14 residues. V dropped 6 bases and J dropped 0 bases, with 9 bases sitting between them. Here the CDR3 DNA reads TGTGCCAGCAGGTCGGGACTAGCCAAAAACATTCAGTACTTC. It codes for CASRSGLAKNIQYF.

The chain joins TRBV6-5 to TRBJ1-1; 9 nucleotides match TRBD1. This CDR3 region has 16 residues. The V segment lost 3 bases and the J segment 0 bases; nucleotides outside the gene matches: 5. In germline, CDR1 is MNHEY, CDR2 SVGAGI. The CDR3 protein is CASSYGGTGLNTEAFF. The CDR3 DNA is TGTGCCAGCAGTTATGGTGGGACAGGGTTGAACACTGAAGCTTTCTTT.

The chain carries TRBV6-1 and TRBJ1-2; 8 bases line up with TRBD1. The CDR3 is made up of 14 amino acids. CDR1 is MNHNS and CDR2 is SASEGT in the germline V gene. V shed 5 bases and J 2 bases; nucleotides not matched to a gene: 4. As DNA, the CDR3 is TGTGCCAGCAGTCGAGCAGGGGGCAACTATGGCTACACCTTC. Its translation: CASSRAGGNYGYTF.

This chain connects TRBV4-1 to TRBJ2-7; 14 bases agree with TRBD2. Germline V lookup: CDR1 MGHRA, CDR2 YSYEKL. The CDR3 sequence is 16 residues long. V shed 4 bases, J shed 5 bases, and the junction held 7 bases outside the gene matches. CDR3 region: CASSPQGLAGANEQYF. DNA of the CDR3: TGCGCCAGCAGCCCGCAGGGACTAGCGGGAGCTAACGAGCAGTACTTC.

The chain employs TRBV12-5 and TRBJ2-7; TRBD1 aligns across 7 bases. The junction had 2 bases not matched to a gene; V was cut back by 4 bases and J by 2 bases. This CDR3 spans 13 amino acids. CDR1 and CDR2 from the germline V gene are LGHNT and FRNRAP. The CDR3 DNA follows: TGTGCTAGTGGTTATACAGGGGCCTACGAGCAGTACTTC. It is translated as CASGYTGAYEQYF.

The CDR3 loop reads CASSYDSDYGYTF. In nucleotides, the CDR3 is TGCGCCAGCAGCTATGACAGCGACTATGGCTACACCTTC. V and J are TRBV5-1 and TRBJ1-2; D is possibly TRBD1 (5 bases). The CDR3 spans 13 residues. Trimming left V 3 bases short and J 3 bases short, with 9 bases between. The germline CDR1 and CDR2 sequences are SGHRS and YFSETQ.

V and J are TRBV9 and TRBJ1-1; TRBD1 might be the D (6 bases). The germline CDR1 and CDR2 sequences are SGDLS and YYNGEE. The CDR3 has 14 amino acids. Trimming took 2 bases from V and 4 from J, leaving 12 bases between them. The CDR3, as DNA: TGTGCCAGCAGCGTCACACCACAGGGCACTGAAGCTTTCTTT. Protein product: CASSVTPQGTEAFF.

The genes are TRBV4-2 and TRBJ2-4; 10 nucleotides match TRBD1. J lost 8 bases, V lost 1 base, and 5 bases had no gene match. The CDR3 has 15 amino acids. CDR1 is LGHNA and CDR2 is YNFKEQ in the germline V gene. In DNA, the CDR3 is TGTGCCAGCAGCCAAGGCCGGGACAGGGGACACATTCAGTACTTC. This translates into CASSQGRDRGHIQYF.

The rearrangement joins TRBV28 to TRBJ2-7; tentatively, D is TRBD1 (5 bases). V lost 5 bases, J lost 3 bases, and 11 bases lay in between. The CDR3 extends over 13 amino acids. Germline V gene lookup returns CDR1 MDHEN and CDR2 SYDVKM. As DNA, the CDR3 is TGTGCCAGCAGTCAGGGTCCCAGCTACGAGCAGTACTTC. Its translation is CASSQGPSYEQYF. Full variable domain (outside the CDR3, taken from reference TRBV28 and TRBJ2-7): DVKVTQSSRYLVKRTGEKVFLECVQDMDHENMFWYRQDPGLGLRLIYFSYDVKMKEKGDIPEGYSVSREKKERFSLILESASTNQTSMYLCASSQGPSYEQYFGPGTRLTVT.